This entry describes one T cell receptor beta chain. CDR3 length equals 16 residues. Germline loops: CDR1 MNHEY, CDR2 SVGAGI. V shed 0 bases and J 6 bases; nucleotides not matched to a gene: 4. This table comes from immunoSEQ multiplex PCR, and its TCRdb copy is limited to in-frame clones, with some not included. The sample consists of roughly 300,000 clones, over 70% of them appearing once. These data belong to a study of blood T cell repertoires in COVID-19. Study as a whole: From T cells, B-cell-depleted T cells, or PBMCs came the material, which was cDNA or gDNA.

This chain joins TRBV6-5 and TRBJ1-6; 8 positions match TRBD1. The sequencing sample was made of peripheral blood. The TCR sequence derives from a woman between 40 and 55 years old who had recovered from COVID-19. In DNA, the CDR3 is TGTGCCAGCAGTTACTCGTGGCAGGGGGCTAATTCACCCCTCCACTTT. As protein: CASSYSWQGANSPLHF.